These 9 T cell receptor beta chains share one sample of origin, sequenced in a study of early T cells in non-severe SARS-CoV-2 infection. Via MiXCR, TCRdb re-called the 5' RACE reads, giving one row per CDR3 protein. The data hold some 91,000 distinct CDR3 sequences, with roughly 13% observed a single time. What was sequenced was whole blood. The receptors come from an adult who was a healthcare worker with PCR-confirmed SARS-CoV-2 infection or an uninfected control (not recorded which).

This clonotype was seen repeatedly, ten times or more. The V and J genes are TRBV6-2 or TRBV6-3 and TRBJ2-1; D call uncertain. V was cut by 2 bases and J by 9 bases, with 11 bases left in between. The germline CDR1 and CDR2 sequences are MNHEY and SVGEGT. There are 13 residues in the CDR3. The CDR3 loop is CASSYGTGAEQFF. The CDR3 coding sequence is TGTGCCAGCAGTTACGGTACGGGTGCTGAGCAGTTCTTC.

The rearrangement links TRBV5-4 to TRBJ2-5; a possible D gene is TRBD1 (6 bases). Trimming stripped 2 bases from V and 2 bases from J, with 19 bases between. Looked up from germline, CDR1 is SGHNT and CDR2 is YYREEE (reference sequence). The CDR3 has 17 residues. CDR3 sequence reads: CASSFGGPRDRQETQYF. The CDR3 DNA is TGTGCCAGCAGCTTTGGTGGCCCAAGAGACAGGCAAGAGACCCAGTACTTC.

This clonotype was counted only a few times. J is TRBJ2-7 and V is TRBV18, with D hard to call. In germline, CDR1 is KGHSH, CDR2 LQKENI. V dropped 8 bases and J dropped 4 bases, with 21 bases sitting between them. The CDR3 has 15 residues. The CDR3 region is CASRRTASPMYEQYF. The CDR3, as DNA: TGTGCCAGCCGTCGAACAGCATCGCCTATGTACGAGCAGTACTTC.

This clonotype was detected many times. The V and J genes are TRBV3-1 and TRBJ2-3; D is unclear. The V and J ends lost 4 bases and 2 bases respectively, with 4 bases between them. CDR1 and CDR2 from the germline V gene are LGHDT and YNNKEL (reference sequence). The CDR3 loop spans 12 amino acids. The DNA of the CDR3 is TGTGCCAGCAGCCGCCTCACAGATACGCAGTATTTT. Amino acid sequence: CASSRLTDTQYF.

This clonotype was observed many times. The chain combines TRBV9 with TRBJ2-1; 10 bases are a match to TRBD2. CDR1 and CDR2 (germline): SGDLS, YYNGEE. This CDR3 comprises 15 residues. V lost 0 bases and J lost 8; bases outside the gene matches: 5. CDR3 DNA sequence: TGTGCCAGCAGCGTAGGGAGCGGGGGGGCCCATGAGCAGTTCTTC. Protein: CASSVGSGGAHEQFF.

This clonotype was found a few times. The gene calls are TRBV6-5 and TRBJ1-6; the D is unclear. The CDR3 extends over 17 amino acids. The germline CDR1 and CDR2 sequences are MNHEY and SVGAGI. The V gene lost 4 bases and the J gene lost 8 bases, with 21 bases spanning the gap. The chain's CDR3 is CASSSLRRPTPYSPLHF. The DNA of the CDR3 is TGTGCCAGCAGTTCCCTTCGACGACCGACACCATATTCACCCCTCCACTTT.

This clonotype was seen at least ten times. The chain is built from TRBV20-1 and TRBJ1-1; no definite D call. Trimming took 0 bases from V and 9 from J, leaving 20 bases between them. Germline assignment: CDR1 DFQATT and CDR2 SNEGSKA (reference sequence). The CDR3 is made up of 15 amino acids. CDR3 protein: CSAREGSGSTSKAFF. The CDR3 region has the DNA TGCAGTGCTAGAGAGGGGTCGGGCAGTACATCCAAAGCTTTCTTT.

This CDR3 is CASSVMAPSDDIARPQHF. The CDR3 DNA reads TGTGCCAGCAGTGTCATGGCCCCATCGGACGATATAGCGCGGCCCCAGCATTTT. The chain carries TRBV6-5 and TRBJ1-5, with D unresolved. The CDR3 has 18 residues. The V and J ends lost 5 bases and 9 bases respectively, with 29 bases between them. CDR1 is MNHEY and CDR2 is SVGAGI in the germline V gene.

This clonotype occurred many times. The chain recombines TRBV20-1 with TRBJ2-2; D might be TRBD1 (6 bases). Germline CDR1 is DFQATT and CDR2 is SNEGSKA (reference sequence). This CDR3 has 14 residues. Trimming took 8 bases from V and 5 from J, leaving 18 bases between them. Here the CDR3 reads CSTPGSGATGELFF. The CDR3 DNA reads TGCAGTACCCCGGGTTCAGGGGCGACCGGGGAGCTGTTTTTT.